Each of the 28 T cell receptor beta chains below was sequenced from the same sample in a study of blood T cell repertoires in COVID-19. Here immunoSEQ multiplex PCR was the method, and the copy in TCRdb shows in-frame clones only, minus some. The data contain about 400,000 clones, 86% of them seen just once; the ten biggest clones take up 1.4% to 1.5%. The material sequenced was peripheral blood. The receptors shown here come from a woman in her twenties or thirties with active or convalescent COVID-19.

The CDR3 DNA follows: TGTGCCAGCAGCCGAGGACAGGGGGGATACACTGAAGCTTTCTTT. The encoded protein is CASSRGQGGYTEAFF. The V call is TRBV13, the J call TRBJ1-1; 10 positions agree with TRBD1. Germline assignment: CDR1 PRHDT and CDR2 FYEKMQ (reference sequence). Trimming cost V 5 bases and J 3 bases; bases outside gene matches: 6. This CDR3 comprises 15 residues.

V gene TRBV7-9 combines with J gene TRBJ2-7; D may be TRBD2 (5 bases). The length of the CDR3 is 12 residues. Per the germline V gene, CDR1 is SEHNR and CDR2 is FQNEAQ (reference sequence). Trimming shortened V by 11 bases and J by 2 bases, and 13 bases separated the two germline ends. The CDR3 spells CAGAKGAYEQYF. The CDR3 nucleotides are TGTGCCGGTGCAAAGGGAGCCTACGAGCAGTACTTC.

The V and J genes are TRBV5-1 and TRBJ2-2; D is unresolved. This CDR3 is 14 amino acids long. The ends were cut back, 3 bases at V and 7 bases at J, with 13 bases in the middle. The V gene's germline CDR1 is SGHRS and CDR2 YFSETQ. The CDR3 DNA follows: TGCGCCAGCAGCTCCGGGTCCATCGGCGGGGAGCTGTTTTTT. Encoded protein: CASSSGSIGGELFF.

The chain employs TRBV6-1 and TRBJ2-2; D might be TRBD2 (6 bases). V lost 3 bases and J 2 bases, leaving 10 bases between the germline ends. The CDR3 has 15 residues. Germline V CDR1 and CDR2: MNHNS, SASEGT. In DNA form, the CDR3 reads TGTGCCAGCAGTGAGGGACTCTTAAACACCGGGGAGCTGTTTTTT. Protein product: CASSEGLLNTGELFF.

V and J are TRBV19 and TRBJ1-1, with D possibly being TRBD1 (6 bases). CDR1 and CDR2 from the germline V gene are LNHDA and SQIVND (reference sequence). The CDR3 is 14 amino acids. Trimming cost V 8 bases and J 0 bases, with 13 bases left between them. The CDR3 region has the DNA TGTGCCAGTGCTCTCCAGGGGATGAACACTGAAGCTTTCTTT. Translating gives CASALQGMNTEAFF.

The V and J genes are TRBV3-1 (or the pseudogene TRBV3-2) and TRBJ1-1; D is perhaps TRBD1 (5 bases). V shed 1 base and J shed 9 bases, with 9 bases lying between them. The CDR3 runs to 12 residues. CDR1 and CDR2 from the germline V gene are LGHDT and YNNKEL (reference sequence). The CDR3 bases are TGTGCCAGCAGCCAAGCAACAGGCAAAGCTTTCTTT. Protein: CASSQATGKAFF.

The CDR3 reads CASGGEGELFF. In DNA form, the CDR3 reads TGTGCCAGCGGAGGGGAGGGGGAGCTGTTTTTT. V is TRBV9 and J is TRBJ2-2; the D gene is possibly TRBD2 (6 bases). The germline V gene encodes CDR1 SGDLS and CDR2 YYNGEE. Trimming cost V 7 bases and J 8 bases, with 9 bases left between them. The CDR3 loop spans 11 amino acids.

The gene calls are TRBV11-3 and TRBJ2-2, with TRBD2 matching over 9 bases. V shed 4 bases, J shed 7 bases, and the junction held 7 bases outside the gene matches. The CDR3 is 15 amino acids. Germline CDR1 reads SGHNT; CDR2 reads YENEEA. The CDR3 spells CASSSREAGGGELFF. As DNA, the CDR3 is TGTGCCAGCAGCTCCCGAGAAGCGGGGGGCGGGGAGCTGTTTTTT. Looking up the rest from reference TRBV11-3 and TRBJ2-2 gives the full variable domain: EAGVVQSPRYKIIEKKQPVAFWCNPISGHNTLYWYLQNLGQGPELLIRYENEEAVDDSQLPKDRFSAERLKGVDSTLKIQPAELGDSAVYLCASSSREAGGGELFFGEGSRLTVL.

The CDR3 sequence: CASSASFSRLNTEAFF. CDR3 sequence (DNA): TGTGCCAGCAGTGCGAGTTTTTCACGGTTGAACACTGAAGCTTTCTTT. The genes are TRBV2 and TRBJ1-1; D not certain. Germline lookup yields CDR1 SNHLY and CDR2 FYNNEI. This CDR3 contains 16 residues. Trimming cost V 4 bases and J 0 bases, with 15 bases left between them. Full variable domain (outside the CDR3, taken from reference TRBV2 and TRBJ1-1): EPEVTQTPSHQVTQMGQEVILRCVPISNHLYFYWYRQILGQKVEFLVSFYNNEISEKSEIFDDQFSVERPDGSNFTLKIRSTKLEDSAMYFCASSASFSRLNTEAFFGQGTRLTVV.

This clone was seen only a few times. This chain joins TRBV5-1 and TRBJ1-2; 7 bases align to TRBD1. The ends lost 9 bases at V and 3 bases at J; junction bases unmatched: 11. The germline gives CDR1 SGHRS, CDR2 YFSETQ. This CDR3 contains 14 residues. The DNA of the CDR3 is TGCGCCACCAGATATGCCGGGACAGACTATGGCTACACCTTC. Its protein product is CATRYAGTDYGYTF.

The CDR3 nucleotides are TGCGCCAGCAGCTTGTCAGGGGCGACCGCAACTAATGAAAAACTGTTTTTT. Protein product: CASSLSGATATNEKLFF. The rearrangement uses TRBV5-1 and TRBJ1-4; D is possibly TRBD1 (6 bases). V was trimmed by 1 base and J by 0 bases, leaving 13 bases between them. The CDR3 is 17 amino acids. CDR1 and CDR2 (germline): SGHRS, YFSETQ. Variable domain in full (rest from reference TRBV5-1 and TRBJ1-4): KAGVTQTPRYLIKTRGQQVTLSCSPISGHRSVSWYQQTPGQGLQFLFEYFSETQRNKGNFPGRFSGRQFSNSRSEMNVSTLELGDSALYLCASSLSGATATNEKLFFGSGTQLSVL.

This clone was counted between two and nine times. Here the CDR3 reads CASSFHFAGGSDGYTF. DNA of the CDR3: TGCGCCAGCAGCTTTCATTTTGCAGGGGGAAGTGATGGCTACACCTTC. The chain employs TRBV5-1 and TRBJ1-2; TRBD1 aligns across 7 bases. Germline CDR1 and CDR2: SGHRS and YFSETQ. The junction had 13 bases not matched to a gene; V was cut back by 2 bases and J by 6 bases. This CDR3 comprises 16 residues.

This chain uses TRBV27 with TRBJ2-5; 12 nucleotides agree with TRBD2. The germline V gene has CDR1 MNHEY and CDR2 SMNVEV (reference sequence). The CDR3 is made up of 17 amino acids. V dropped 4 bases and J dropped 5; count of bases not matched to a gene: 11. CDR3: CASSSNPSGGAYETQYF. The CDR3, as DNA: TGTGCCAGCAGTTCCAACCCTAGCGGGGGGGCATATGAGACCCAGTACTTC.

This clone has just one count. The rearrangement links TRBV5-4 to TRBJ2-7, with TRBD2 matching over 12 bases. There are 17 residues in the CDR3. The V and J ends lost 3 bases and 5 bases, in that order; junction bases with no gene match: 12. Looked up from germline, CDR1 is SGHNT and CDR2 is YYREEE (reference sequence). CDR3 DNA: TGTGCCAGCAGCTGGGGCGATCTAGCGGGAGGGCCCGACGAGCAGTACTTC. Translating gives CASSWGDLAGGPDEQYF.

Only one count was recorded for this clone. The chain links TRBV10-3 to TRBJ2-7; TRBD1 matches at 10 bases. The CDR3 runs to 14 residues. Germline CDR1 is ENHRY and CDR2 is SYGVKD. V lost 4 bases to trimming and J lost 3 bases; unmatched junction nucleotides: 3. The CDR3 DNA reads TGTGCCATCAGTGGGGGACAGGGGATCTACGAGCAGTACTTC. Residues: CAISGGQGIYEQYF.

This chain links TRBV7-8 with TRBJ1-1; 8 bases map to TRBD1. V lost 2 bases and J lost 2; bases outside the gene matches: 4. The germline V gene encodes CDR1 SGHVS and CDR2 FQNEAQ. This CDR3 has 15 amino acids. The CDR3 region has the DNA TGTGCCAGCAGCTTATCCGCAGGGGGCAACACTGAAGCTTTCTTT. Translated, it gives CASSLSAGGNTEAFF. Full variable domain (remainder filled in from reference TRBV7-8 and TRBJ1-1): GAGVSQSPRYKVAKRGQDVALRCDPISGHVSLFWYQQALGQGPEFLTYFQNEAQLDKSGLPSDRFFAERPEGSVSTLKIQRTQQEDSAVYLCASSLSAGGNTEAFFGQGTRLTVV.

This clone was detected a few times. The chain carries TRBV4-1 and TRBJ1-3; D unresolved. Trimming removed 1 base at V and 0 bases at J, with 4 bases between. Germline V CDR1 and CDR2: MGHRA, YSYEKL. This CDR3 region has 14 residues. CDR3: CASSQAGSGNTIYF. CDR3 in DNA: TGCGCCAGCAGCCAAGCGGGCTCTGGAAACACCATATATTTT.

The V and J genes are TRBV29-1 and TRBJ1-1; D gene uncertain. Trimming removed 4 bases from V and 2 bases from J, with 5 bases in between. Germline V CDR1 and CDR2: SQVTM, ANQGSEA. This CDR3 contains 11 residues. CDR3 protein: CSVGRNTEAFF. CDR3 DNA sequence: TGCAGCGTTGGGAGAAACACTGAAGCTTTCTTT.

V and J are TRBV11-2 and TRBJ2-7; possibly TRBD1 for D (6 bases). V was clipped by 1 base and J by 4 bases, with 11 bases between them. The length of the CDR3 is 14 residues. In germline, CDR1 is SGHAT, CDR2 FQNNGV. The CDR3 region is CASSLARTEYEQYF. CDR3 bases: TGTGCCAGCAGCTTAGCGCGGACAGAGTACGAGCAGTACTTC.

J is TRBJ1-5 and V is TRBV5-1, with D possibly matching TRBD1 (6 bases). CDR1 and CDR2 (germline): SGHRS, YFSETQ. The CDR3 extends over 14 amino acids. Trimming took 0 bases from V and 5 from J, leaving 9 bases between them. The CDR3 region has the DNA TGCGCCAGCAGCTTGGGTGAGGGGGATCAGCCCCAGCATTTT. Amino acids: CASSLGEGDQPQHF.

The chain uses TRBV19 and TRBJ1-2, with D perhaps matching TRBD1 (6 bases). The length of the CDR3 is 15 residues. Germline V CDR1 and CDR2: LNHDA, SQIVND (reference sequence). The V end lost 4 bases, the J end lost 6 bases, and 18 bases lay between the germline ends. The CDR3 bases are TGTGCCAGTAGTAGTACCAGGGGTGCCCCGGATGGCTACACCTTC. Protein product: CASSSTRGAPDGYTF.

In regard to this clone: Relative to the germline gene, one junction end is altered; a read error may explain this. The gene calls are TRBV7-9 and TRBJ1-4; 10 bases are shared with TRBD1. This CDR3 contains 14 residues. Germline lookup yields CDR1 SEHNR and CDR2 FQNEAQ (reference sequence). DNA for the CDR3: TGTGCCAGCAGCTTAGAAGGGACAGGGGTCCCTTTTTCTTTT. Translated, it gives CASSLEGTGVPFSF.

The rearrangement links TRBV25-1 to TRBJ2-7; 8 bases agree with TRBD2. The CDR3 loop spans 16 amino acids. The trim removed 8 bases at V and 2 bases at J, leaving 14 bases unmatched. Germline V gene lookup returns CDR1 MGHDK and CDR2 SYGVNS. CDR3 sequence reads: CASRSSGGGTTYEQYF. The CDR3 nucleotides read TGTGCCAGCCGGTCTTCAGGCGGGGGGACCACCTACGAGCAGTACTTC.

The CDR3 DNA sequence: TGTGCCAGCAGCCAAGTAAGCGGGGGGCTCCAAGAGACCCAGTACTTC. Protein: CASSQVSGGLQETQYF. This chain uses TRBV3-1 (or the pseudogene TRBV3-2) with TRBJ2-5; 9 nucleotides align to TRBD2. The CDR3 is made up of 16 amino acids. Per germline, CDR1 LGHDT and CDR2 YNNKEL (reference sequence). The V segment lost 1 base and the J segment 1 base; nucleotides outside the gene matches: 4.

The chain uses TRBV5-1 and TRBJ1-1; D unclear. Trimming pared 0 bases from V and 6 bases from J, leaving 15 bases between. The CDR3 runs to 15 residues. The V gene's germline CDR1 is SGHRS and CDR2 YFSETQ. The CDR3 protein is CASSLVSIGGSEAFF. The DNA for the CDR3 is TGCGCCAGCAGCTTGGTGTCAATCGGAGGCTCTGAAGCTTTCTTT.

V and J are TRBV6-2 or TRBV6-3 and TRBJ2-7, with D unclear. The CDR3 consists of 13 residues. Trimming cost V 2 bases and J 1 base, with 6 bases left between them. Germline CDR1 reads MNHEY; CDR2 reads SVGEGT. Here the CDR3 DNA reads TGTGCCAGCAGTTACCCCCTATCCTACGAGCAGTACTTC. It yields the protein CASSYPLSYEQYF.

The gene calls are TRBV6-5 and TRBJ2-2; 11 nucleotides agree with TRBD1. Germline trimming cut 5 bases from V and 6 bases from J; bases unmatched to any gene: 5. Germline CDR1 reads MNHEY; CDR2 reads SVGAGI. This CDR3 is built from 15 residues. The CDR3 coding sequence is TGTGCCAGCAGTAGCCGGGACAGGGGGGCCGGGGAGCTGTTTTTT. Amino acids: CASSSRDRGAGELFF.

The gene calls are TRBV7-9 and TRBJ1-4, with D tentatively TRBD1 (5 bases). The germline V and J ends were trimmed by 4 bases and 2 bases, with 11 bases remaining between them. The CDR3 loop spans 15 amino acids. The V gene's germline CDR1 is SEHNR and CDR2 FQNEAQ (reference sequence). The DNA of the CDR3 is TGTGCCAGCAGCTCATCAGGGTCTACTAATGAAAAACTGTTTTTT. Translated, it gives CASSSSGSTNEKLFF. The full variable domain, with the rest looked up from reference TRBV7-9 and TRBJ1-4, is DTGVSQNPRHKITKRGQNVTFRCDPISEHNRLYWYRQTLGQGPEFLTYFQNEAQLEKSRLLSDRFSAERPKGSFSTLEIQRTEQGDSAMYLCASSSSGSTNEKLFFGSGTQLSVL.